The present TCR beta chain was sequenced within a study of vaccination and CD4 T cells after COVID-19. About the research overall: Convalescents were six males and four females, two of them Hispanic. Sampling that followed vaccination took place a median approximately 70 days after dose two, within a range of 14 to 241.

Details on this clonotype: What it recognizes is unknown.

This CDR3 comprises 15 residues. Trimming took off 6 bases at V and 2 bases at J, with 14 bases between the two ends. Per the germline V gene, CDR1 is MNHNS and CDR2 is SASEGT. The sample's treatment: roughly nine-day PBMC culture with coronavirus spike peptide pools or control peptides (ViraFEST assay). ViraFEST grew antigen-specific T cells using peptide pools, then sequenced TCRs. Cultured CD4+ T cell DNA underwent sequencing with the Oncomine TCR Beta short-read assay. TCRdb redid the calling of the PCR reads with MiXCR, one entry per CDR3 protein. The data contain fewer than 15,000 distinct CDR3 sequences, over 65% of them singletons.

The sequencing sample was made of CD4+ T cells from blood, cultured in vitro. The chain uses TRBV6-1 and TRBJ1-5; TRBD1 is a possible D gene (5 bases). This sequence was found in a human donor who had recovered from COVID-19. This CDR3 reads CASSRGILGNQPQHF. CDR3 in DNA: TGTGCCAGCAGCCGGGGCATATTGGGCAATCAGCCCCAGCATTTT.